The rows below give T cell receptor beta chains drawn from one sample of a study of T cell responses to AZD1222 COVID-19 vaccine. The table came from immunoSEQ multiplex PCR; TCRdb's copy has only in-frame clones and leaves some out. The data show over 130,000 clones, approximately 89% seen once. The sample was peripheral blood, taken on day 0 of AZD1222 vaccination. The receptor source for this set is an adult in good health. Both conserved end residues are part of each CDR3. The D gene is left open where the match is weak. Some rows have no size entry. The others give once, few or many, or a class for an expanded clone.

>TRBV6-1|TRBJ1-6|-|-
TGTGCCAGCAGTGACGAAACATATTCACCCCTCCACTTT
CASSDETYSPLHF
>TRBV5-1|TRBJ2-3|-|TRBD1
TGCGCCAGCACCGGACAGGGGAGTGATACGCAGTATTTT
CASTGQGSDTQYF
>TRBV3-1/TRBV3-2|TRBJ1-2|-|TRBD1
TGTGCCAGCAGCCGGGGACAGTCCTATGGCTACACCTTC
CASSRGQSYGYTF
>TRBV6-6|TRBJ1-2|-|-
TGTGCCAGTGAAGGAAGACGGTTC
CASEGRRF
>TRBV29-1|TRBJ2-3|-|TRBD2
TGCAGCGTTGGACGCCGGCCTAGCGGGGGGGGGACAGATACGCAGTATTTT
CSVGRRPSGGGTDTQYF
>TRBV6-2/TRBV6-3|TRBJ2-7|-|-
TGTGCCAGCAGTTCGGGTCAGGGTCGATCCTACGAGCAGTACTTC
CASSSGQGRSYEQYF
>TRBV11-2|TRBJ1-5|-|-
TGTGCCAGCAGCTTAGGGCCCAACGCAAATCAGCCCCAGCATTTT
CASSLGPNANQPQHF
>TRBV19|TRBJ2-7|-|-
TGTGCCAGTAGTACTTTGACTCCGAAGGGCTCCTACGAGCAGTACTTC
CASSTLTPKGSYEQYF
>TRBV7-2|TRBJ1-4|-|-
TGTGCCAGCAGCTTAAGTTGGGGGCTAACTAATGAAAAACTGTTTTTT
CASSLSWGLTNEKLFF
>TRBV6-2/TRBV6-3|TRBJ2-7|-|TRBD1
TGTGCCAGCAGTTACTCGAAGGGACAGGGGATCTACGAGCAGTACTTC
CASSYSKGQGIYEQYF
>TRBV4-1|TRBJ1-1|-|-
TGCGCCAGCAGCCAAGTTTCTGGGGGCATGGGCCTTGAAGCTTTCTTT
CASSQVSGGMGLEAFF
>TRBV18|TRBJ2-5|-|-
TGTGCCAGCTCATCTTTCTTGGAGACCCAGTACTTC
CASSSFLETQYF
>TRBV7-2|TRBJ2-1|-|-
TGTGCCAGCAGCTTAGCGCTAAGCTCCTACAATGAGCAGTTCTTC
CASSLALSSYNEQFF
>TRBV27|TRBJ1-2|-|TRBD1
TGTGCCAGCAGTCCCATTGGGACAGACTCTTACTATGGCTACACCTTC
CASSPIGTDSYYGYTF
>TRBV25-1|TRBJ1-2|-|-
TGTGCCAGCAGTCGCAGCCTTAACTATGGCTACACCTTC
CASSRSLNYGYTF
>TRBV4-1|TRBJ2-5|-|-
TGCGCCAGCAGCCCCCACTCAAGGCCCCAAGAGACCCAGTACTTC
CASSPHSRPQETQYF
>TRBV5-1|TRBJ2-3|few|-
TGCGCCAGCAGCTTGGGGTTTGGTGGAGTTGGCACAGATACGCAGTATTTT
CASSLGFGGVGTDTQYF
>TRBV6-5|TRBJ2-7|once|-
TGTGCCGTGGGTAGAGGATCCTACGAGCAGTACTTC
CAVGRGSYEQYF
>TRBV12-3/TRBV12-4|TRBJ2-2|-|-
TGTGCCAGCAGTTTTTATACCGGGGAGCTGTTTTTT
CASSFYTGELFF
>TRBV6-2/TRBV6-3|TRBJ1-3|-|-
TGTGCCAGCAGTTACAACGGTCCGTGGGGCGGCACCATATATTTT
CASSYNGPWGGTIYF
>TRBV28|TRBJ2-1|-|TRBD2
TGTGCCAGCAGCCCCACGGGACTAGCGGGTGGTAACTCCTACAATGAGCAGTTCTTC
CASSPTGLAGGNSYNEQFF
>TRBV19|TRBJ2-6|-|-
TGTGCCAGTAGTATCACACATGTTGGGGACAACGTCCTGACTTTC
CASSITHVGDNVLTF
>TRBV5-4|TRBJ2-2|-|-
TGTGCCAGCAGCTTGGCTGGGAGGTATAGCACCGGGGAGCTGTTTTTT
CASSLAGRYSTGELFF
>TRBV2|TRBJ1-3|-|-
TGTGCCAGCAGCCCGCGTCTACTTGGGGACACCATATATTTT
CASSPRLLGDTIYF
>TRBV19|TRBJ2-3|-|-
TGTGCCACCTGGACCGATGTAGGAGATACGCAGTATTTT
CATWTDVGDTQYF
>TRBV5-1|TRBJ1-3|-|TRBD1
TGCGCCAGCAGCCTACCGGACAGGGGAACGGGAAACACCATATATTTT
CASSLPDRGTGNTIYF
>TRBV7-9|TRBJ2-7|-|-
TGTGCCAGCATAAAGTCGGTTTGGTCCTACGAGCAGTACTTC
CASIKSVWSYEQYF
>TRBV2|TRBJ1-1|-|-
TGTGCCAGCAGAAGGACCAGGGAAACTGAAGCTTTCTTT
CASRRTRETEAFF
>TRBV27|TRBJ1-3|-|-
TGTGCCAGCAGTCGTAATCTAGGACCTGGAAACACCATATATTTT
CASSRNLGPGNTIYF
>TRBV4-1|TRBJ2-7|-|TRBD2
TGCGCCAGCAGCCAGGCCGCGGGAGTAGGTTACGAGCAGTACTTC
CASSQAAGVGYEQYF
>TRBV27|TRBJ2-7|-|-
TGTGCCAGCAGCTACTACCACGAGCAGTACTTC
CASSYYHEQYF
>TRBV6-5|TRBJ2-7|-|TRBD2
TGTGCCAGCATGAGGGGACTAGCGGCCGACGAGCAGTACTTC
CASMRGLAADEQYF
>TRBV11-2|TRBJ1-1|-|TRBD1
TGTGCCAGCAGCCAGGGGGGGAGAAGAATGAACACTGAAGCTTTCTTT
CASSQGGRRMNTEAFF
>TRBV19|TRBJ1-5|-|-
TGTGCCAGTAGTCCCAAAGTCAATAGCAATCAGCCCCAGCATTTT
CASSPKVNSNQPQHF